What follows is one T cell receptor (beta chain) and its context. The antigen remains undetermined. At the DNA level, this CDR3 is encoded by other sequences in the same sample as well. This sample stems from a study of T cells in localized non-small cell lung cancer. Study-level points and caveats: Elevated blood T cell density was associated with longer overall survival.

Sequenced by immunoSEQ multiplex PCR; TCRdb stores in-frame clones only, minus some. Here the sample spans tens of thousands of clones, around 84% being singletons. The TCR originated in a man aged 18 to 49 with stage I lung adenocarcinoma. Sequenced material: peripheral blood, taken before any cancer treatment.

CDR3 DNA sequence: TGTGCCAGCTCCCCTCCAGACACACCCTACGAGCAGTACTTC. Translating it yields CASSPPDTPYEQYF. The chain employs TRBV18 and TRBJ2-7; unclear D gene. CDR1 and CDR2 (germline): KGHSH, LQKENI. V lost 6 bases and J 2 bases, leaving 14 bases between the germline ends. This CDR3 is 14 amino acids long.